Below, 10 T cell receptor beta chains from the same sample are listed, as sequenced in a study of pediatric ulcerative colitis. Clones were sequenced by immunoSEQ multiplex PCR, and TCRdb holds only the in-frame ones, with some missing. The table lists about 60,000 clones, approximately 87% of them singletons. The sequencing input was blood. These receptors all stem from a boy aged 10-17 years who was a control in a study of pediatric ulcerative colitis.

The chain combines TRBV5-6 with TRBJ2-5; tentative D call: TRBD2 (6 bases). Trimming shortened V by 4 bases and J by 9 bases, and 25 bases separated the two germline ends. Germline loops: CDR1 SGHDT, CDR2 YYEEEE. This CDR3 has 16 amino acids. The CDR3 region has the DNA TGTGCCAGCAGCCCCAATTACGGGACTCGACAAGGGGCCCAGTACTTC. Translating gives CASSPNYGTRQGAQYF.

CDR3 DNA: TGTGCCAGCAGCGAGGGGGCCCCAGGGCATGGCTACACCTTC. It encodes CASSEGAPGHGYTF. The chain links TRBV9 to TRBJ1-2; the match to TRBD1 covers 7 bases. The CDR3 runs to 14 residues. Germline CDR1 and CDR2: SGDLS and YYNGEE. V dropped 3 bases and J dropped 6; count of bases not matched to a gene: 8. The entire variable domain, with the rest obtained from reference TRBV9 and TRBJ1-2, is as follows: DSGVTQTPKHLITATGQRVTLRCSPRSGDLSVYWYQQSLDQGLQFLIQYYNGEERAKGNILERFSAQQFPDLHSELNLSSLELGDSALYFCASSEGAPGHGYTFGSGTRLTVV.

This chain connects TRBV12-5 to TRBJ1-1; 9 bases fit TRBD1. The CDR3 consists of 17 residues. Germline CDR1 is LGHNT and CDR2 is FRNRAP. The V segment lost 3 bases and the J segment 3 bases; nucleotides outside the gene matches: 11. The CDR3 loop reads CASGFRWDRDEDTEAFF. Here the CDR3 DNA reads TGTGCTAGTGGTTTTCGTTGGGACAGGGATGAGGACACTGAAGCTTTCTTT.

The chain has TRBV28 and TRBJ1-3, with a possible D match to TRBD1 (5 bases). Germline V CDR1 and CDR2: MDHEN, SYDVKM. The CDR3 sequence is 13 residues long. V lost 7 bases and J 6 bases, leaving 13 bases between the germline ends. The CDR3 sequence is CASTQGLPNTIYF. The CDR3 DNA sequence: TGTGCCAGCACCCAGGGCCTTCCAAACACCATATATTTT.

This rearrangement joins TRBV5-1 to TRBJ2-1; the D is unclear. This CDR3 spans 13 amino acids. Germline values: CDR1 SGHRS, CDR2 YFSETQ. V was clipped by 2 bases and J by 8 bases, with 11 bases between them. For the CDR3, the DNA is TGCGCCAGCAGCTTCCCCGGAGACGATGAGCAGTTCTTC. This gives the protein CASSFPGDDEQFF.

This clone was seen only once. The chain couples TRBV6-1 to TRBJ1-6; 8 bases agree with TRBD1. This CDR3 spans 15 amino acids. V gave up 1 base and J gave up 8 bases; unmatched junction bases: 4. The V gene's germline CDR1 is MNHNS and CDR2 SASEGT. CDR3 nucleotide sequence: TGTGCCAGCAGTGAAGTGACAGGGGATTATTCACCCCTCCACTTT. Its translation is CASSEVTGDYSPLHF.

The genes are TRBV4-1 and TRBJ1-3; D uncertain. The CDR3 loop spans 18 amino acids. The germline gives CDR1 MGHRA, CDR2 YSYEKL. V shed 1 base and J shed 0 bases, with 16 bases lying between them. CDR3 coding DNA: TGCGCCAGCAGCCAAGTGAGGGTGCAAGTGGGCTCTGGAAACACCATATATTTT. This translates into CASSQVRVQVGSGNTIYF.

The table lists this clone with a few counts. The gene calls are TRBV4-1 and TRBJ2-7; D is perhaps TRBD1 (5 bases). The germline V gene has CDR1 MGHRA and CDR2 YSYEKL. The length of the CDR3 is 14 residues. The V end was cut by 0 bases, the J end by 5 bases, with 11 bases between. CDR3 coding DNA: TGCGCCAGCAGCCAAGATGGGCCGACAGACGAGCAGTACTTC. Encoded protein: CASSQDGPTDEQYF.

The chain joins TRBV14 to TRBJ1-1; weak D call: TRBD1 (6 bases). Trimming cost V 1 base and J 3 bases, with 15 bases left between them. Germline-derived CDR1 and CDR2 are SGHDN and FVKESK. This CDR3 is built from 16 residues. CDR3 amino acids: CASSQASGGRDTEAFF. For the CDR3, the DNA is TGTGCCAGCAGCCAAGCTTCGGGGGGGCGAGACACTGAAGCTTTCTTT.

The DNA for the CDR3 is TGTGCCAGCAGTTTATCTCCCCCCACAGATACGCAGTATTTT. This gives the protein CASSLSPPTDTQYF. The rearrangement links TRBV27 to TRBJ2-3, with D unclear. The CDR3 is 14 residues long. Per the germline V gene, CDR1 is MNHEY and CDR2 is SMNVEV (reference sequence). Trimming took 0 bases from V and 2 from J, leaving 6 bases between them.